This T cell receptor beta chain was captured by sequencing in a study of T cells in Graves' hyperthyroidism and ophthalmopathy. Study-level results: Before onset, by a median of around 6.4 months, the model predicted ophthalmopathy.

Amplified regions were TCR beta CDR3 sequences from RNA transcripts. RT-PCR in the first round (using the HTBI primer set) targeted the TCR CDR3. TCRdb processed the multiplex PCR reads anew with MiXCR; each CDR3 protein has one entry. The table includes hundreds of thousands of distinct CDR3 sequences, roughly 14% detected once. Trimming took 5 bases from V and 0 from J; bases not matched to a gene: 4. There are 15 residues in the CDR3. CDR1 is MNHEY and CDR2 is SMNVEV in the germline V gene (reference sequence). This clonotype came up many times. Its cognate antigen is unknown. This chain connects TRBV27 to TRBJ1-1, with 9 positions matching TRBD1. The sequencing input was blood. The sequence was collected from a man aged 18 to 29 with Graves' ophthalmopathy. DNA of the CDR3: TGTGCCAGCAGTCGGGGACAGGGAGTGAACACTGAAGCTTTCTTT. Its translation is CASSRGQGVNTEAFF.